The T cell receptor (beta chain) under discussion was sequenced for a study of regulatory T cells in long-lasting Graves disease. CDR3-region Arm-PCR and iRepertoire HTBI primers produced the TCR beta libraries. MiXCR, run by TCRdb on the multiplex PCR reads, gives a single entry per CDR3 protein. The sample holds 450,000 to 650,000 distinct CDR3 sequences, more than 15% seen once. The CDR3 contains 15 residues. V was clipped by 2 bases and J by 1 base, with 11 bases between them. Germline-derived CDR1 and CDR2 are MGHDK and SYGVNS. Time point denoted: newly diagnosed GD, antithyroid drugs for less than 3 months. RNA extracted from PBMCs served as the sequencing template. This sample was also put to use in a study of T cells in Graves' hyperthyroidism and ophthalmopathy. As reported in that work: Expanded thyroid clonotypes (above 0.001) were mostly also found in blood. A model built on 13 V-J features separated ophthalmopathy from stable hyperthyroidism.

This clonotype originated in a woman aged 35-65 years with Graves disease. The chain uses TRBV25-1 and TRBJ1-1, with no clear D. The source material was peripheral blood mononuclear cells (PBMCs), sampled at new diagnosis, from a patient treated with antithyroid drugs. The CDR3 region is CASSEHGLTNTEAFF. CDR3 nucleotide sequence: TGTGCCAGCAGTGAACATGGACTCACGAACACTGAAGCTTTCTTT. The full variable domain, with the rest looked up from reference TRBV25-1 and TRBJ1-1, is EADIYQTPRYLVIGTGKKITLECSQTMGHDKMYWYQQDPGMELHLIHYSYGVNSTEKGDLSSESTVSRIRTEHFPLTLESARPSHTSQYLCASSEHGLTNTEAFFGQGTRLTVV.